This T cell receptor (beta chain) was sequenced in a study of OX40 agonist ivuxolimab in advanced cancers. From germline, CDR1 is MNHEY and CDR2 SVGAGI. Trimming left V 7 bases short and J 2 bases short, with 17 bases between. CDR3 size: 15 residues. In the case of this clone: What it recognizes is unknown.

Here immunoSEQ multiplex PCR was the method, and the copy in TCRdb shows in-frame clones only, minus some. This sample yields some 65,000 clones, of which about 90% are seen a single time; roughly 2.5% belongs to the top ten. The study's findings and limits: CD4+ and CD8+ T cells in blood underwent clonal expansion by week 6 at 0.1 to 3.0 mg/kg. Also present in some nonresponders was a low level of normalized T-cell clonal expansion. CD8+ T cells were the subset that, on average, had more expanded clones than CD4+.

This sample comprised CD4+ or CD8+ T cells sorted from blood, obtained in a trial of the OX40 agonist ivuxolimab. This TCR was sampled from an adult with an advanced solid tumor such as melanoma, head and neck, liver or kidney cancer. V and J are TRBV6-5 and TRBJ1-2, with a weak D call TRBD1 (5 bases). The CDR3 DNA reads TGTGCCAGCATCACGATGGGGGGGGGAAACTATGGCTACACCTTC. Translated: CASITMGGGNYGYTF.